One T cell receptor beta chain is described in this entry. Its antigen is still unknown. The protocol was immunoSEQ multiplex PCR, while the TCRdb copy is restricted to in-frame clones and leaves out a portion. The sample holds some 83,000 clones; approximately 90% are singletons and the top ten take less than 7.5%. The sample originates from a study of T cell responses to AZD1222 COVID-19 vaccine. Study outcomes and limitations: Clonal diversity may have been underestimated, and the donors were mostly white British, with more females than males.

CDR1 SGHKS and CDR2 YYEKEE come from the germline V gene (reference sequence). The CDR3 extends over 16 amino acids. The V segment lost 0 bases and the J segment 2 bases; nucleotides outside the gene matches: 7. This clonotype was obtained from an adult in good health. This specimen was peripheral blood, taken on day 0 of AZD1222 vaccination. V and J are TRBV5-5 and TRBJ1-1, with 7 bases aligning to TRBD1. In DNA form, the CDR3 reads TGTGCCAGCAGCTTGGGATTCGGGACAGCTAACACTGAAGCTTTCTTT. Protein: CASSLGFGTANTEAFF.